Detailed here is one T cell receptor (beta chain). This record comes from a study of T cells in Graves' hyperthyroidism and ophthalmopathy. Study in general: Peripheral blood was acquired at first diagnosis, ahead of any therapy whatsoever.

Amplification of TCR beta CDR3 regions used RNA as the template. HTBI primers were the set used in a first-round RT-PCR of the TCR CDR3. TCRdb used MiXCR to reprocess the multiplex PCR reads, holding one entry per CDR3 protein. Of 700,000 to 950,000 distinct CDR3 sequences in the sample, just over 35% were seen once. The CDR3 runs 14 residues. Germline V gene data show CDR1 as MNHNS and CDR2 as SASEGT. The V end was cut by 8 bases, the J end by 8 bases, with 21 bases between. No ophthalmopathy progression within 18 months constituted stable Graves' hyperthyroidism. Sequencing was done on a sample of blood. The V and J genes are TRBV6-1 and TRBJ1-2; D unresolved. The sequence was collected from a woman in her thirties or forties with Graves' hyperthyroidism. In DNA form, the CDR3 reads TGTGCCAGCTCCCAACCAGGCGCAAGTAGGGGCTACACCTTC. Its translation: CASSQPGASRGYTF.